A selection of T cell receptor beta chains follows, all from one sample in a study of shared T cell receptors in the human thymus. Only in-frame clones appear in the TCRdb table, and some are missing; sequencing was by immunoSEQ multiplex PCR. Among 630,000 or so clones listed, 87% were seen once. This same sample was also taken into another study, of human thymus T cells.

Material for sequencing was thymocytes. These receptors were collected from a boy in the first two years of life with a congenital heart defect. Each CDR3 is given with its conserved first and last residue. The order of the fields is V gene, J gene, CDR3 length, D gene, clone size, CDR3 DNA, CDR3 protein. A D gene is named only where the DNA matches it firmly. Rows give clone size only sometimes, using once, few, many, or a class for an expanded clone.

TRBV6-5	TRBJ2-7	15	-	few	TGTGCCAGCAGTTTCTCGACTCACACTAACTACGAGCAGTACTTC	CASSFSTHTNYEQYF
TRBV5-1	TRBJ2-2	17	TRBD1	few	TGCGCCAGCAGCTCGCCCGGAGACAGGGACGACACCGGGGAGCTGTTTTTT	CASSSPGDRDDTGELFF
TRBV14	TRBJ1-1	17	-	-	TGTGCCAGCAGAGCCCACCCAATACAGGACAGTGAGGGTGAAGCTTTCTTT	CASRAHPIQDSEGEAFF
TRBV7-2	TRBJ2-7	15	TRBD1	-	TGTGCCAGCAGCTCGACAGGGGATATCATGCACGAGCAGTACTTC	CASSSTGDIMHEQYF
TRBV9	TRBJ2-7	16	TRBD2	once	TGTGCCAGCAGCGCAGGACTAGCGGGAAGGTCCTACGAGCAGTACTTC	CASSAGLAGRSYEQYF
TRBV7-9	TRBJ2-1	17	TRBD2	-	TGTGCCAGCAGCGCCGAAGGGACTAGCGGGAGCTACAATGAGCAGTTCTTC	CASSAEGTSGSYNEQFF
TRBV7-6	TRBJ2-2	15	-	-	TGTGCCAGCAGCTTAGGGGCAAAGAACACCGGGGAGCTGTTTTTT	CASSLGAKNTGELFF
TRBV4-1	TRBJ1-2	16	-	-	TGCGCCAGCAGCCAGGTAGGGAGGGGGTTATCGAATGGCTACACCTTC	CASSQVGRGLSNGYTF
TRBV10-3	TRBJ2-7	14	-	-	TGTGCCATCAGTCCCGGGACATCGTCCTACGAGCAGTACTTC	CAISPGTSSYEQYF
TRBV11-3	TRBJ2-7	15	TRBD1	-	TGTGCCAGCAGCTCGTATCGTGGCAGGGGGCTTGAGCAGTACTTC	CASSSYRGRGLEQYF
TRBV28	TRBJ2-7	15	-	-	TGTGCCAGCAGTTCCTCAACAGGGTTCTCCTACGAGCAGTACTTC	CASSSSTGFSYEQYF
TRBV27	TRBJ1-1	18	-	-	TGTGCCAGCAGTTTATCCCGCCTCACTAAGAAAGGGGACACTGAAGCTTTCTTT	CASSLSRLTKKGDTEAFF
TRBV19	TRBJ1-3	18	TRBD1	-	TGTGCCAGTAGTATTGCACCCACAGGGGGATCGATTGGAAACACCATATATTTT	CASSIAPTGGSIGNTIYF
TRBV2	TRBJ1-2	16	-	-	TGTGCCAGCAGTGAAAATTCGAGCGGGACTAACTATGGCTACACCTTC	CASSENSSGTNYGYTF
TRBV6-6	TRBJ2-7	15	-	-	TGTGCCTCCACGCCAAGACAGCTCAACTCCTACGAGCAGTACTTC	CASTPRQLNSYEQYF
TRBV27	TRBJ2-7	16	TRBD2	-	TGTGCCAGCAGGCACCAAGGGACTAGGAGGGGGTACGAGCAGTACTTC	CASRHQGTRRGYEQYF
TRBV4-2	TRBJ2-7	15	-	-	TGTGCCAGCAGCCAAGAACTGCCTCCGGGTCGCGAGCAGTACTTC	CASSQELPPGREQYF
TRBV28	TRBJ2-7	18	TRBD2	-	TGTGCCAGCAGAACGGGACTAGCGGGAGGACAGGGGCGGTACGAGCAGTACTTC	CASRTGLAGGQGRYEQYF
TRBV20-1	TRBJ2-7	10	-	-	TGCAGTGCCACCGGCTACGAGCAGTACTTC	CSATGYEQYF
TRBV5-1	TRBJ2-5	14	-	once	TGCGCCAGCAGCTTGAGCGGCAGACAAGAGACCCAGTACTTC	CASSLSGRQETQYF
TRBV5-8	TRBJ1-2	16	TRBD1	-	TGTGCCAGCAGGACCGGGACAGGGCGCTTATCTTCTGGCTACACCTTC	CASRTGTGRLSSGYTF
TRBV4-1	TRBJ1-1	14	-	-	TGCGCCAGCAGCCAAGTCGGACAGCAAGGTGAAGCTTTCTTT	CASSQVGQQGEAFF
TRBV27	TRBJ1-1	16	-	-	TGTGCCAGCAGTTTCAAACCCCCAAACGTAGACACTGAAGCTTTCTTT	CASSFKPPNVDTEAFF
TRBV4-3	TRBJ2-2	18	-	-	TGCGCCAGCAGCCAAGAAAGGAGTCGACGGGAGAACACCGGGGAGCTGTTTTTT	CASSQERSRRENTGELFF
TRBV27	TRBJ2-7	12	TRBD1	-	TGTGCCAGCAGGGACAGGACCTACGAGCAGTACTTC	CASRDRTYEQYF
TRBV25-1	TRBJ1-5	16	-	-	TGTGCCAACCCCCCGCGGGGAGTTCGCGGCAATCAGCCCCAGCATTTT	CANPPRGVRGNQPQHF
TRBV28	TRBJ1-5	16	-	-	TGTGCCAGCAGTTTGACTGGAGACGATAGCAATCAGCCCCAGCATTTT	CASSLTGDDSNQPQHF